This TCR beta chain was found in a study of cytomegalovirus exposure and HLA in healthy donors. Findings of the study overall: With later analysis, a missense DCLRE1C variant became linked to TCR beta V- and J-gene trimming. The study recorded 150 to 200 TCR beta chains that were cytomegalovirus-associated. According to an earlier analysis, most TCR beta V segments yielded productive rearrangements about 87% or about 30% of the time.

Germline V gene lookup returns CDR1 SGHTA and CDR2 FQGTGA. Trimming cost V 4 bases and J 0 bases, with 6 bases left between them. The CDR3 contains 13 residues. On this clone: Its antigen is unidentified.

The PCR contained 60 Vbeta and 13 Jbeta primers. TCRdb's table, derived via immunoSEQ multiplex PCR, lists solely in-frame clones and lacks some. The sample has about 190,000 clones, 65% to 85% seen once; the top ten hold approximately 1.5%. The chain links TRBV7-3 to TRBJ1-2; TRBD1 might be the D (5 bases). The sample consisted of PBMCs. The receptor was derived from a woman between 18 and 30 years old in good health and CMV-seronegative. The CDR3 is CASSSTANYGYTF. DNA of the CDR3: TGTGCCAGCAGCTCGACAGCTAACTATGGCTACACCTTC.